This T cell receptor beta chain stems from a study of tissue T cells after allogeneic stem cell transplantation (dated by TCRdb to about 2022). For the study in its entirety: Using research autopsies of patients with and without GVHD, plus mouse models of GVHD, the study profiled TCR beta repertoires across many tissues. The human arm was conducted as a prospective observational study, and neither blinding nor randomization was performed. General study outcomes and caveats: Blood and spleen T cells captured only a limited portion of the TCR repertoire detected in tissues, in both patients and mice. Sampling depth was acknowledged as a limitation, and the patient cohort was both small and clinically heterogeneous. The study did not establish which tissue TCRs were alloreactive or antigen-specific, and some clones may have been host cells that persisted. Only a few T cell clones appeared in more than one patient, yet motif-based clustering showed tissue-specific repertoire signatures that were shared between patients. Within patients, how anatomically similar tissues were was a major factor shaping TCR repertoire composition, regardless of disease or transplant status.

Libraries were constructed by the immunoSEQ multiplex PCR assay. TCRbeta CDR3 sequencing was done by Adaptive Biotechnologies at survey depth, reporting CDR3 sequences, V/J genes, productive frequency and template counts. Amplification of TCR beta CDR3 regions was performed from genomic DNA rather than from RNA. In the paper's pipeline: Pairwise repertoire overlap between tissues was quantified with Jensen-Shannon divergence, where 1 means complete divergence and 0 identical. Based on pairwise JSD values, tissues were grouped by single-linkage agglomerative hierarchical clustering, and the results were shown as dendrograms. GLIPH2 was applied to all patient samples using simulation_depth 1000, kmer_min_depth 3, and cdr3_length_cutoff 8, and only groups with more than two unique CDR3s were retained. In a standardized tissue-overlap score, Jaccard GLIPH-group overlap across patients was extrapolated to a standard repertoire size of 1000 clones. Linear mixed-effect models, with tissue included as a fixed effect and individual included as a random effect, were used to assess associations of diversity with clinical or experimental variables. TCRdb's version of the immuneACCESS table is confined to in-frame rearrangements and falls short of the full clone set. An unresolved V gene accounts for under half of the shortfall where checked; the remainder is of unknown origin. The V and J calls and clone size come from that table; D and trimming were worked out from the DNA. Across this sample there are about 48,000 clones, with over 65% seen only once. About 0.7% of the sample is taken by the ten largest.

About this clone: Its antigen is still unknown. Gene designations and germline sequences in this entry are those of the mouse.

The sequenced sample was sorted cells pooled from one or two spleens. The sequence came from a pool of C57BL/6 mice in good health.

The CDR3 DNA, read in part, is TGTGCCAGCACCCCGACTGGGGGGGCGCTCCAAAACACCTTGTAC. It translates to CASTPTGGALQNTLY. In full, the CDR3 reads CASTPTGGALQNTLYF. Rearrangement joined TRBV19 to TRBJ2-4; TRBD2 agrees with 12 junctional bases. The DNA ends 1 residue before the CDR3 does, and the rest of the CDR3 is filled in from the germline J gene. Reading from cysteine to phenylalanine, the CDR3 counts 16 amino acids. The DNA covers only part of the CDR3, 45 bases in frame from base 1. According to the germline V gene (reference sequence), CDR1 reads FNHDT and CDR2 reads SITEND. The germline V end is reduced by 6 bases and the J end by 3 bases; junction bases left unmatched: 8.